This is a list of T cell receptor beta chains from one sample in a study of persistence of HIV-infected CD4 T cells. No antigens are known for them. TCRdb's table, derived via immunoSEQ multiplex PCR, lists solely in-frame clones and lacks some. There are some 49,000 clones in the sample; more than 80% occur only once, and 2.5% to 4% lies in the top ten. Sequencing used CD4+ T cells sorted from PBMCs after roughly 18-hour stimulation, obtained from a patient who received antiretroviral therapy. The receptor source for this set is an adult woman with HIV who was CMV-seropositive. The CDR3 runs from the conserved cysteine through the conserved F or W. The D gene is left open where the match is weak. Clone size is not always given. Where it is, it says once, few, many or a class for expanded clones.

TRBV3-1/TRBV3-2,TRBJ2-7,TRBD1,once,TGTGCCAGCAGCTCGGGACAGGGCGGGGACGAGCAGTACTTC,CASSSGQGGDEQYF
TRBV6-5,TRBJ1-6,TRBD1,-,TGTGCCAGCAGGGGGACAGGGTCGAATTCACCCCTCCACTTT,CASRGTGSNSPLHF
TRBV6-5,TRBJ2-7,TRBD1,-,TGTGCCAGCAGTTACAGGGACAGAGCCTACGAGCAGTACTTC,CASSYRDRAYEQYF
TRBV9,TRBJ2-2,-,-,TGTGCCAGCAGCGTAGGGGGGACATTTTCCGGGGAGCTGTTTTTT,CASSVGGTFSGELFF
TRBV5-1,TRBJ2-3,-,-,TGCGCCAGCAGCGGAAGCCCCGGTACGCAGTATTTT,CASSGSPGTQYF
TRBV27,TRBJ1-6,-,-,TGTGCCAGCAGAGGCCTCTCGAGCTCACCCCTCCACTTT,CASRGLSSSPLHF
TRBV15,TRBJ1-6,-,once,TGTGCCACCAGCAGAGAAATTTTGTTGGGGACCGGTAATTCACCCCTCCACTTT,CATSREILLGTGNSPLHF
TRBV29-1,TRBJ1-1,-,-,TGCAGCGTCGACGCGCCGGGGAACACTGAAGCTTTCTTT,CSVDAPGNTEAFF
TRBV3-1/TRBV3-2,TRBJ2-7,-,-,TGTGCCAGCAGCAAAGATTTATTAGGGGCCTACGAGCAGTACTTC,CASSKDLLGAYEQYF
TRBV29-1,TRBJ2-2,-,-,TGCAGCGTTGAAGAGGGACGCTTAACCGGGGAGCTGTTTTTT,CSVEEGRLTGELFF
TRBV11-1,TRBJ1-1,-,-,TGTGCCAGCAGCTTAGATGACACTCCGAACACTGAAGCTTTCTTT,CASSLDDTPNTEAFF
TRBV30,TRBJ1-6,TRBD1,-,TGTGCCTGGAGCCGGCTTGCCGGGACAGGGGGCGCTTGGTCACCCCTCCACTTT,CAWSRLAGTGGAWSPLHF
TRBV5-1,TRBJ2-7,-,-,TGCGCCAGCAGCTTCCGGACGGGCGGCTACGAGCAGTACTTC,CASSFRTGGYEQYF
TRBV15,TRBJ1-5,-,-,TGTGCCACCAGCAGACCATATCAGCCCCAGCATTTT,CATSRPYQPQHF
TRBV19,TRBJ2-7,TRBD2,-,TGTGCCAGTGGGCCGACTAGCGGGAGGCCAACACCGACCTACGAGCAGTACTTC,CASGPTSGRPTPTYEQYF
TRBV28,TRBJ2-3,-,-,TGTGCCAGCAGTTTACTTCTGGGGCAGTTAAACACAGATACGCAGTATTTT,CASSLLLGQLNTDTQYF
TRBV2,TRBJ2-7,-,-,TGTGTCTCTTGGGCAGGGACCCACTACGAGCAGTACTTC,CVSWAGTHYEQYF
TRBV14,TRBJ2-3,TRBD2,-,TGTGCCAGCAGCCCCGGGAGGTCGCAGTATTTT,CASSPGRSQYF
TRBV6-5,TRBJ2-1,-,-,TGTGCCAGCAGTTACACGCTAGACCACAATGAGCAGTTCTTC,CASSYTLDHNEQFF
TRBV5-6,TRBJ1-1,-,-,TGTGCCAGCAGCTTCCGGAACAGCGTAAACACTGAAGCTTTCTTT,CASSFRNSVNTEAFF
TRBV18,TRBJ1-6,TRBD1,-,TGTGCCAGCTCACCAATCCCTGACAGGGGCAGCTCCTATAATTCACCCCTCCACTTT,CASSPIPDRGSSYNSPLHF
TRBV7-2,TRBJ1-2,-,-,TGTGCCAGCAGCTTAGGACAAGTCCCGGGGTTTGGCTACACCTTC,CASSLGQVPGFGYTF
TRBV15,TRBJ2-5,-,-,TGTGCCACCAGCAGAGATCCCAACGGACAAGAGACCCAGTACTTC,CATSRDPNGQETQYF
TRBV2,TRBJ2-5,-,few,TGTGCCAGCAGTACCCCCGGACTCGGGCGGGAGACCCAGTACTTC,CASSTPGLGRETQYF
TRBV27,TRBJ2-2,-,-,TGTGCCAGCAGTCCCATTTTACACAGGAACACCGGGGAGCTGTTTTTT,CASSPILHRNTGELFF
TRBV2,TRBJ1-2,TRBD1,-,TGTGCCCGACGGGACAGGGACCATTTTAACTATGGCTACACCTTC,CARRDRDHFNYGYTF
TRBV14,TRBJ2-7,-,-,TGTGCCAGCAGCCAAGCCCTGGGCAGCTCCTACGAGCAGTACTTC,CASSQALGSSYEQYF
TRBV7-8,TRBJ1-4,-,once,TGTGCCAGCAGCCGTAACAGGGCGCTGGGGGAAAAACTGTTTTTT,CASSRNRALGEKLFF
TRBV5-3,TRBJ2-5,TRBD2,-,TGTGCCAGAAGCTTGGGGGAAGCGGGGGGGCCCCCCTCAGAGACCCAGTACTTC,CARSLGEAGGPPSETQYF
TRBV19,TRBJ1-4,TRBD1,-,TGTGCCAGTAATGGGGGACAGCGAAATGAAAAACTGTTTTTT,CASNGGQRNEKLFF
TRBV19,TRBJ1-2,TRBD1,-,TGTGCCAGTAGTATCTTGGGACAGCAACCAGGCTACACCTTC,CASSILGQQPGYTF
TRBV28,TRBJ2-5,TRBD1,-,TGTGCCAGCAGTGGACCGTCCCGGGACAGGGTTCGAGAGACCCAGTACTTC,CASSGPSRDRVRETQYF
TRBV11-3,TRBJ1-6,-,-,TGTGCCAGCAGCTTAACCGGAGCCGGATCACCCCTCCACTTT,CASSLTGAGSPLHF
TRBV28,TRBJ2-2,-,-,TGTGCCAGCAGTCCTCAGATCGGGGAGCTGTTTTTT,CASSPQIGELFF
TRBV10-3,TRBJ2-5,TRBD1,-,TGTGCCATCAGCTCCTCGGACAGGGGGCGGGAGACCCAGTACTTC,CAISSSDRGRETQYF
TRBV4-1,TRBJ1-2,-,-,TGCGCCAGCAGCCAAGCCGTGACAGCGGGGGGTTTCTATGGCTACACCTTC,CASSQAVTAGGFYGYTF
TRBV27,TRBJ2-2,-,-,TGTGCCAGCAGTTCCACCTACAATAGCCGCGGCGGGGAGCTGTTTTTT,CASSSTYNSRGGELFF
TRBV5-1,TRBJ1-5,-,-,TGCGCCAGCAGCTTGGGAGGGGATGGTCAGCCCCAGCATTTT,CASSLGGDGQPQHF
TRBV6-5,TRBJ2-3,-,-,TGTGCCAGCAGTTACTCGGTGACAGATACGCAGTATTTT,CASSYSVTDTQYF
TRBV29-1,TRBJ1-5,TRBD1,once,TGCAGCGTTCCCGACAGGGTATTTCAGCCCCAGCATTTT,CSVPDRVFQPQHF
TRBV3-1/TRBV3-2,TRBJ2-7,TRBD1,-,TGTGCCAGCAGCCAAGCGGGACAGTCGGAGGACTTC,CASSQAGQSEDF
TRBV7-2,TRBJ1-6,-,once,TGTGCCAGCAGACCACAACAGGGAGGTAATTCACCCCTCCACTTT,CASRPQQGGNSPLHF
TRBV19,TRBJ1-1,TRBD1,once,TGTGCCAGTAGTAGACGGACAGGGGGCGGGTTGGCCACTGAAGCTTTCTTT,CASSRRTGGGLATEAFF
TRBV7-2,TRBJ2-7,TRBD2,-,TGTGCCAGCAGCTTAACTAGCGGTCCCTACGAGCAGTACTTC,CASSLTSGPYEQYF
TRBV3-1/TRBV3-2,TRBJ1-6,-,-,TGTGCCAGCAGCCTAAAGAGGGGTTTACCCCTCCACTTT,CASSLKRGLPLHF
TRBV29-1,TRBJ2-4,TRBD1,-,TGCAGCGTTGAGTTGACAGGGTCAAACATTCAGTACTTC,CSVELTGSNIQYF
TRBV24-1,TRBJ2-1,TRBD2,-,TGTGCCACCAGTGGGCTAGCGGCCTACAATGAGCAGTTCTTC,CATSGLAAYNEQFF
TRBV9,TRBJ1-5,TRBD1,once,TGTGCCAGCAACCCGACAGGGGATAGCAATCAGCCCCAGCATTTT,CASNPTGDSNQPQHF
TRBV5-5,TRBJ1-2,TRBD1,-,TGTGCCAGCAGCCCGTCGACAGGGGGCTATTATGGCTACACCTTC,CASSPSTGGYYGYTF
TRBV7-2,TRBJ1-5,TRBD1,-,TGTGCCAGCAGTCTCTCCGGGACAGGGATTAGCAATCAGCCCCAGCATTTT,CASSLSGTGISNQPQHF
TRBV12-3/TRBV12-4,TRBJ1-2,TRBD1,-,TGTGCCAGCAGTTGGGGACAGGGCGTGGGCTACACCTTC,CASSWGQGVGYTF